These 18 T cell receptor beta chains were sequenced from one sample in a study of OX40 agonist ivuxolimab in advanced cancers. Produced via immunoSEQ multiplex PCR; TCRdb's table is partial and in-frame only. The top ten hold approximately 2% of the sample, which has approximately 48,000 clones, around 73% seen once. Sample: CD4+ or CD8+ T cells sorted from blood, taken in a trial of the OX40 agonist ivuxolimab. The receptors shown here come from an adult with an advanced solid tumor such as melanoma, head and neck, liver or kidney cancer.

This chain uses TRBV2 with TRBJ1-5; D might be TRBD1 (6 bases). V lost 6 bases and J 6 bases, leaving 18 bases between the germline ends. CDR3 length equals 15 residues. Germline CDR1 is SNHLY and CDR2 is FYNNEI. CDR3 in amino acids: CASSQRVTGSQPQHF. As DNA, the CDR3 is TGTGCCAGCAGCCAACGTGTCACAGGGAGTCAGCCCCAGCATTTT. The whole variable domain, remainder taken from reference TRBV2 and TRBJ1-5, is EPEVTQTPSHQVTQMGQEVILRCVPISNHLYFYWYRQILGQKVEFLVSFYNNEISEKSEIFDDQFSVERPDGSNFTLKIRSTKLEDSAMYFCASSQRVTGSQPQHFGDGTRLSIL.

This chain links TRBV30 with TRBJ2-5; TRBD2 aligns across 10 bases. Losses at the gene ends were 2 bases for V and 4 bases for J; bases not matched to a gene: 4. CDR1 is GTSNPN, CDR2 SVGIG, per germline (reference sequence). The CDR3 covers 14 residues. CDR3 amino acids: CAWSLAGVGETQYF. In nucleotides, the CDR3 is TGTGCCTGGAGTCTAGCGGGAGTAGGAGAGACCCAGTACTTC.

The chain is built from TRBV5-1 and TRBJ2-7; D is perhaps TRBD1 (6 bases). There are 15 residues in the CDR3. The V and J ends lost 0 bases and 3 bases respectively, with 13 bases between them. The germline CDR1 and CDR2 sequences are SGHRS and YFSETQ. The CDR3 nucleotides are TGCGCCAGCAGCTTGGAGCAGGGGTTCCTCTACGAGCAGTACTTC. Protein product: CASSLEQGFLYEQYF.

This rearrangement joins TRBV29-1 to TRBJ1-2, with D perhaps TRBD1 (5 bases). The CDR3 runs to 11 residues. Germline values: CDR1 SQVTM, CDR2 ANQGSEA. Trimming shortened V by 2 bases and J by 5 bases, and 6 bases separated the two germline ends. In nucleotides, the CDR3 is TGCAGCGTTGAATGGGGGTATGGCTACACCTTC. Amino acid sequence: CSVEWGYGYTF.

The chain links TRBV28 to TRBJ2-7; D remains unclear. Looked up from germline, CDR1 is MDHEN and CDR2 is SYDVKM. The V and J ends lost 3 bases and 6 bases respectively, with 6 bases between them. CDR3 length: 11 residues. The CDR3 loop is CASSFYGEQYF. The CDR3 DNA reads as TGTGCCAGCAGTTTTTATGGCGAGCAGTACTTC.

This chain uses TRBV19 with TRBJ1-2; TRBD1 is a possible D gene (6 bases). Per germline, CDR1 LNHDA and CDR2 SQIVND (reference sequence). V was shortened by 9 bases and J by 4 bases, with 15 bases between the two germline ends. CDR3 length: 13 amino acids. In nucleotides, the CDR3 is TGTGCCAGCGAGGGGGGAATCACCTATGGCTACACCTTC. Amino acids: CASEGGITYGYTF.

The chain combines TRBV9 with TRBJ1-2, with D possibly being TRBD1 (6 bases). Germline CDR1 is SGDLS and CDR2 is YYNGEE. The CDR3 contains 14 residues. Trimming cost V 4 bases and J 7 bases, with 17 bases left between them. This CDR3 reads CASSLRTAKSGYTF. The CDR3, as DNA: TGTGCCAGCAGCCTACGGACAGCCAAGAGTGGCTACACCTTC.

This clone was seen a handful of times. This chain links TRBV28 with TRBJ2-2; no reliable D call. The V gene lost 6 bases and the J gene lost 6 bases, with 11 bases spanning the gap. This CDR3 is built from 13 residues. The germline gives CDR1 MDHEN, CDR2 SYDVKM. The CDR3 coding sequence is TGTGCCAGCAGGGGTGGGGTGGCCGGGGAGCTGTTTTTT. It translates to CASRGGVAGELFF.

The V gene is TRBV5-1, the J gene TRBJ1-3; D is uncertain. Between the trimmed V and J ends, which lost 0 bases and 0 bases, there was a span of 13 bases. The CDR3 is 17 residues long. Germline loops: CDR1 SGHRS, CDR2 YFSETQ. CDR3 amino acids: CASSLGAAGNSGNTIYF. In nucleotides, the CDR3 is TGCGCCAGCAGCTTGGGGGCGGCCGGTAACTCTGGAAACACCATATATTTT.

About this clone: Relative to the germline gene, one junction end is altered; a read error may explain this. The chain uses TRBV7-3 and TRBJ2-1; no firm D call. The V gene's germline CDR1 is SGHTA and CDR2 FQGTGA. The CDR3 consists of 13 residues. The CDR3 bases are TGTGCCAGCAGCCTAACCCTTATAGGAGAGCAGTTCTTC. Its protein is CASSLTLIGEQFF.

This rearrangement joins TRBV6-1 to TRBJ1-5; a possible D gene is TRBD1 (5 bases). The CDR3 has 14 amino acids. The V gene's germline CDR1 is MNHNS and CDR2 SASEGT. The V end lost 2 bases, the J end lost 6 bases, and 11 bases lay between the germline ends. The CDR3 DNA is TGTGCCAGCAGTGAATATGGGGGGAGTCAGCCCCAGCATTTT. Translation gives CASSEYGGSQPQHF.

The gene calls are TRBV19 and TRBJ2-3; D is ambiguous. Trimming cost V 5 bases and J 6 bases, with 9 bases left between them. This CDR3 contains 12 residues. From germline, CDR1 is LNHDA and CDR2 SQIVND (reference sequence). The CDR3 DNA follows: TGTGCCAGTAGTGATTACTATGATACGCAGTATTTT. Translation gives CASSDYYDTQYF.

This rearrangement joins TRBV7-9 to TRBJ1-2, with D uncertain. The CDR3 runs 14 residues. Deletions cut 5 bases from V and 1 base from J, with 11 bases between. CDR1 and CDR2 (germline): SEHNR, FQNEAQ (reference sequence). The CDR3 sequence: CASSPSGDNYGYTF. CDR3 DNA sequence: TGTGCCAGCAGCCCATCGGGAGATAACTATGGCTACACCTTC.

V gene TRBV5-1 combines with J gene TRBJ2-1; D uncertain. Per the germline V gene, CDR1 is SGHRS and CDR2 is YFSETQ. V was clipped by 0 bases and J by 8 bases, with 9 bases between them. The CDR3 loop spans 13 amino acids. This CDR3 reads CASSLARSDEQFF. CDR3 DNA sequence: TGCGCCAGCAGCTTGGCACGTTCAGATGAGCAGTTCTTC.

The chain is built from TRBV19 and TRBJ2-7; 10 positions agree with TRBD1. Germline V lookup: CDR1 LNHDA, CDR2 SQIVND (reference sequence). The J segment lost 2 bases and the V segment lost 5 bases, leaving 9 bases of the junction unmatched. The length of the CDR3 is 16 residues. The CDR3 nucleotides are TGTGCCAGTAGTGCAACCGGGACAGGGGCAGCCTACGAGCAGTACTTC. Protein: CASSATGTGAAYEQYF. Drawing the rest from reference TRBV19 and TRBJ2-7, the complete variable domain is DGGITQSPKYLFRKEGQNVTLSCEQNLNHDAMYWYRQDPGQGLRLIYYSQIVNDFQKGDIAEGYSVSREKKESFPLTVTSAQKNPTAFYLCASSATGTGAAYEQYFGPGTRLTVT.

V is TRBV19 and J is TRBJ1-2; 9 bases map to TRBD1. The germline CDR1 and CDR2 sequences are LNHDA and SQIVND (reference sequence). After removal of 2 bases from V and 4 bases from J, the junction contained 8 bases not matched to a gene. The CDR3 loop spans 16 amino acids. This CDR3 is CASSIWGQGELYGYTF. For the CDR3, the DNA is TGTGCCAGTAGTATATGGGGACAGGGAGAACTCTATGGCTACACCTTC.

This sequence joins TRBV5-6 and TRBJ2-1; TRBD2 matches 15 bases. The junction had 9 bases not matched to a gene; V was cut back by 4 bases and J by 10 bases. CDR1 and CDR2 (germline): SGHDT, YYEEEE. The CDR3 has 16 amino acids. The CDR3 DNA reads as TGTGCCAGCAGCCCGTGGGGACTAGCGGGAGGAAGGGAGCAGTTCTTC. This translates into CASSPWGLAGGREQFF.

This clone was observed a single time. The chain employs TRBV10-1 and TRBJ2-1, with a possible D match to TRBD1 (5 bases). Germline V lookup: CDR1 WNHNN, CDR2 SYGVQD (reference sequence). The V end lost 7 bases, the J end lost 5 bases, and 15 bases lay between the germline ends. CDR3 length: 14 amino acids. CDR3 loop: CASIQGTHNNEQFF. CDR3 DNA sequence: TGCGCCAGCATCCAGGGAACACACAACAATGAGCAGTTCTTC.